These 26 T cell receptor beta chains were sequenced from one sample in a study of cytomegalovirus exposure and HLA in healthy donors. Measured with immunoSEQ multiplex PCR; TCRdb has only the in-frame clones, and not every one. The table includes about 160,000 clones, roughly 83% detected once. The sequencing sample was made of PBMCs. The receptors derive from a man between 25 and 39 years old in good health and CMV-seropositive.

This clone was picked up one time. This chain links TRBV10-3 with TRBJ2-1; 8 bases map to TRBD2. The CDR3 length is 15 residues. V gave up 0 bases and J gave up 8 bases; unmatched junction bases: 6. CDR1 and CDR2 from the germline V gene are ENHRY and SYGVKD. CDR3 region: CAISESATSGHEQFF. The CDR3 DNA reads as TGTGCCATCAGTGAGTCGGCTACTAGCGGCCATGAGCAGTTCTTC.

The gene calls are TRBV6-1 and TRBJ1-1; 9 nucleotides line up with TRBD1. V lost 3 bases and J lost 4; bases outside the gene matches: 6. Germline loops: CDR1 MNHNS, CDR2 SASEGT. This CDR3 comprises 15 residues. CDR3 sequence (DNA): TGTGCCAGCAGTGAGGCCGACAGGGGGGGCACTGAAGCTTTCTTT. Its protein is CASSEADRGGTEAFF.

The chain joins TRBV30 to TRBJ1-1; D unclear. The CDR3 covers 13 residues. Trimming left V 1 base short and J 0 bases short, with 6 bases between. CDR1 is GTSNPN, CDR2 SVGIG, per germline (reference sequence). The CDR3 here is CAWSELLNTEAFF. CDR3 in DNA: TGTGCCTGGAGTGAGCTGCTGAACACTGAAGCTTTCTTT.

The chain employs TRBV2 and TRBJ1-3; tentatively, D is TRBD1 (5 bases). V dropped 6 bases and J dropped 0 bases, with 9 bases sitting between them. CDR3 length: 14 residues. The germline CDR1 and CDR2 sequences are SNHLY and FYNNEI. This CDR3 is CASRRQSSGNTIYF. The DNA for the CDR3 is TGTGCCAGCAGAAGACAGAGCTCTGGAAACACCATATATTTT.

The V call is TRBV19, the J call TRBJ1-2; maybe TRBD1 (6 bases). CDR1 and CDR2 from the germline V gene are LNHDA and SQIVND (reference sequence). The V and J ends lost 5 bases and 4 bases respectively, with 11 bases between them. This CDR3 has 13 amino acids. Here the CDR3 DNA reads TGTGCCAGTAGTCACAGGGAATCCTATGGCTACACCTTC. Translating it yields CASSHRESYGYTF.

The chain links TRBV7-2 to TRBJ2-5; D is possibly TRBD2 (5 bases). V was cut by 3 bases and J by 5 bases, with 10 bases left in between. The germline V gene has CDR1 SGHTA and CDR2 FQGNSA. This CDR3 is 13 amino acids long. The CDR3 bases are TGTGCCAGCAGCTTGCTCAAGCGGGAGACCCAGTACTTC. It specifies CASSLLKRETQYF. The full variable domain, rest sourced from reference TRBV7-2 and TRBJ2-5, is GAGVSQSPSNKVTEKGKDVELRCDPISGHTALYWYRQSLGQGLEFLIYFQGNSAPDKSGLPSDRFSAERTGGSVSTLTIQRTQQEDSAVYLCASSLLKRETQYFGPGTRLLVL.

V and J are TRBV5-6 and TRBJ1-2; D is unclear. The CDR3 loop spans 19 amino acids. V was pared by 0 bases and J by 6 bases, with 27 bases between. Germline CDR1 is SGHDT and CDR2 is YYEEEE. The CDR3 sequence is CASSLEGVVRPGTLHGYTF. For the CDR3, the DNA is TGTGCCAGCAGCTTGGAAGGTGTCGTCCGCCCAGGCACATTGCATGGCTACACCTTC.

The chain employs TRBV15 and TRBJ2-2, with 7 bases matching TRBD1. V lost 5 bases and J lost 1; bases outside the gene matches: 13. Germline V gene data show CDR1 as LNHNV and CDR2 as YYDKDF (reference sequence). This CDR3 is 18 amino acids long. CDR3 loop: CATSPRGSRQGNTGELFF. The CDR3 DNA reads as TGTGCCACCAGCCCACGAGGGTCCCGACAGGGGAACACCGGGGAGCTGTTTTTT.

The chain recombines TRBV2 with TRBJ2-2, with 8 bases lining up with TRBD2. The CDR3 length is 15 residues. V trimming: 7 bases; J trimming: 2 bases; junction bases outside the gene matches: 6. Germline V gene lookup returns CDR1 SNHLY and CDR2 FYNNEI. CDR3 amino acids: CASKLLAENTGELFF. CDR3 in DNA: TGTGCCAGCAAGCTACTAGCGGAAAACACCGGGGAGCTGTTTTTT.

The chain is built from TRBV5-5 and TRBJ1-5; D remains unclear. CDR3 length: 13 amino acids. Per the germline V gene, CDR1 is SGHKS and CDR2 is YYEKEE (reference sequence). Trimming stripped 0 bases from V and 5 bases from J, with 6 bases between. The CDR3, as DNA: TGTGCCAGCAGCTTGGCCCCGGATCAGCCCCAGCATTTT. Protein product: CASSLAPDQPQHF.

J is TRBJ1-2 and V is TRBV9; D remains unclear. Germline V gene data show CDR1 as SGDLS and CDR2 as YYNGEE. V dropped 3 bases and J dropped 4 bases, with 10 bases sitting between them. The CDR3 contains 13 residues. This CDR3 is CASSGDTAYGYTF. CDR3 bases: TGTGCCAGCAGCGGAGACACCGCCTATGGCTACACCTTC.

This chain joins TRBV28 and TRBJ2-1; possible D gene TRBD1, 6 bases. Trimming stripped 6 bases from V and 6 bases from J, with 18 bases between. The CDR3 extends over 15 amino acids. Germline lookup yields CDR1 MDHEN and CDR2 SYDVKM. CDR3 nucleotides: TGTGCCAGCAGATCTACAGGGTCGTGGAGCAATGAGCAGTTCTTC. Residues: CASRSTGSWSNEQFF.

This rearrangement joins TRBV9 to TRBJ1-2; weak D call: TRBD1 (5 bases). V gave up 2 bases and J gave up 4 bases, with 12 bases separating them. This CDR3 has 14 amino acids. Germline values: CDR1 SGDLS, CDR2 YYNGEE. Here the CDR3 DNA reads TGTGCCAGCAGCGTTGCGGGACGCAGCTATGGCTACACCTTC. It codes for CASSVAGRSYGYTF.

The chain has TRBV7-6 and TRBJ1-3; TRBD1 aligns across 8 bases. Germline assignment: CDR1 SGHVS and CDR2 FNYEAQ. The CDR3 runs to 16 residues. J lost 4 bases, V lost 4 bases, and 9 bases had no gene match. The CDR3 spells CASSSQGTGPGNTIYF. CDR3 bases: TGTGCCAGCAGCTCCCAGGGGACAGGACCAGGAAACACCATATATTTT.

This chain uses TRBV7-9 with TRBJ2-1, with D possibly matching TRBD2 (6 bases). The germline V gene has CDR1 SEHNR and CDR2 FQNEAQ (reference sequence). Trimming removed 3 bases from V and 5 bases from J, with 14 bases in between. This CDR3 has 15 residues. For the CDR3, the DNA is TGTGCCAGCAGCTTCGCGGGAATGAACCACAATGAGCAGTTCTTC. Protein sequence: CASSFAGMNHNEQFF. Full variable domain (missing parts from reference TRBV7-9 and TRBJ2-1): DTGVSQNPRHKITKRGQNVTFRCDPISEHNRLYWYRQTLGQGPEFLTYFQNEAQLEKSRLLSDRFSAERPKGSFSTLEIQRTEQGDSAMYLCASSFAGMNHNEQFFGPGTRLTVL.

This sequence joins TRBV28 and TRBJ1-5; D might be TRBD1 (5 bases). This CDR3 region has 14 residues. V was trimmed by 7 bases and J by 8 bases, leaving 18 bases between them. Germline assignment: CDR1 MDHEN and CDR2 SYDVKM. CDR3 sequence: CASIPSGGFKPQHF. Written as DNA, the CDR3 is TGTGCCAGCATTCCCTCGGGGGGTTTCAAGCCCCAGCATTTT.

J is TRBJ1-1 and V is TRBV28; D might be TRBD1 (5 bases). CDR3 length: 17 residues. Germline lookup yields CDR1 MDHEN and CDR2 SYDVKM. V gave up 0 bases and J gave up 0 bases, with 14 bases separating them. CDR3 coding DNA: TGTGCCAGCAGTTTATGGGGGCGGAGGGACCTGAACACTGAAGCTTTCTTT. It yields the protein CASSLWGRRDLNTEAFF.

V gene TRBV7-6 combines with J gene TRBJ2-7; D gene ambiguous. Germline V gene sequence: CDR1 SGHVS, CDR2 FNYEAQ. The CDR3 is 14 amino acids. Trimming took off 3 bases at V and 1 base at J, with 10 bases between the two ends. The CDR3 DNA sequence: TGTGCCAGCAGCTTGGCAGGTTTTTCCTACGAGCAGTACTTC. It codes for CASSLAGFSYEQYF.

This clone was observed a handful of times. The rearrangement joins TRBV7-3 to TRBJ2-1, with 8 bases matching TRBD2. CDR1 is SGHTA, CDR2 FQGTGA, per germline. The CDR3 has 15 residues. With 5 bases clipped from V and 4 bases from J, the junction kept 7 bases outside the gene matches. The DNA of the CDR3 is TGTGCCAGCAGCCCCCGCGGGGGGAGATACAATGAGCAGTTCTTC. The encoded protein is CASSPRGGRYNEQFF.

This clone appeared a few times. The chain couples TRBV29-1 to TRBJ1-5; a weak D match, TRBD1 (5 bases). Germline-derived CDR1 and CDR2 are SQVTM and ANQGSEA. V gave up 4 bases and J gave up 6 bases, with 7 bases separating them. This CDR3 region has 11 residues. CDR3 bases: TGCAGCGTTGGAAGGGGTCAGCCCCAGCATTTT. Translating gives CSVGRGQPQHF. Full variable domain (missing parts from reference TRBV29-1 and TRBJ1-5): SAVISQKPSRDICQRGTSLTIQCQVDSQVTMMFWYRQQPGQSLTLIATANQGSEATYESGFVIDKFPISRPNLTFSTLTVSNMSPEDSSIYLCSVGRGQPQHFGDGTRLSIL.

V usage is TRBV2 and J usage is TRBJ2-3; 7 positions match TRBD1. Germline lookup yields CDR1 SNHLY and CDR2 FYNNEI. V was pared by 9 bases and J by 0 bases, with 6 bases of the junction left unmatched. This CDR3 spans 14 amino acids. The CDR3 DNA follows: TGTGCCAGTACGACAGGGCCAAGCACAGATACGCAGTATTTT. Its protein is CASTTGPSTDTQYF.

This clone has a count of ten or more. V and J are TRBV4-1 and TRBJ1-2; the D is unclear. V lost 3 bases to trimming and J lost 1 base, with 9 bases between them. CDR3 length equals 14 residues. Germline V lookup: CDR1 MGHRA, CDR2 YSYEKL. As DNA, the CDR3 is TGCGCCAGCAGCCAGGTACACGATAACTATGGCTACACCTTC. This sequence encodes CASSQVHDNYGYTF.

The chain couples TRBV7-9 to TRBJ1-4; TRBD1 agrees at 8 bases. Per the germline V gene, CDR1 is SEHNR and CDR2 is FQNEAQ (reference sequence). This CDR3 spans 19 amino acids. Trimming cost V 4 bases and J 7 bases; bases outside gene matches: 20. CDR3: CASSYPMGTGGGQGEKLFF. The CDR3 nucleotides are TGTGCCAGCAGCTACCCGATGGGGACAGGAGGAGGCCAGGGTGAAAAACTGTTTTTT.

The chain combines TRBV19 with TRBJ1-5; 7 bases fit TRBD1. J gave up 10 bases and V 5 bases, and 5 bases lay outside the gene matches. The CDR3 is made up of 12 amino acids. The germline V gene encodes CDR1 LNHDA and CDR2 SQIVND (reference sequence). CDR3: CASSLTGHPQHF. The CDR3 DNA sequence: TGTGCCAGTAGTCTGACAGGGCATCCCCAGCATTTT.

The rearrangement joins TRBV7-2 to TRBJ2-5, with no clear D. This CDR3 contains 15 residues. CDR1 and CDR2 from the germline V gene are SGHTA and FQGNSA. Trimming cost V 0 bases and J 5 bases, with 13 bases left between them. This CDR3 reads CASSLAAAHWETQYF. In nucleotides, the CDR3 is TGTGCCAGCAGCTTAGCGGCGGCGCATTGGGAGACCCAGTACTTC.

This sequence joins TRBV27 and TRBJ2-3; D gene uncertain. The germline V gene encodes CDR1 MNHEY and CDR2 SMNVEV (reference sequence). Trimming pared 4 bases from V and 3 bases from J, leaving 2 bases between. The CDR3 contains 11 residues. CDR3 coding DNA: TGTGCCAGCAGTTCAACAGATACGCAGTATTTT. Translating it yields CASSSTDTQYF.